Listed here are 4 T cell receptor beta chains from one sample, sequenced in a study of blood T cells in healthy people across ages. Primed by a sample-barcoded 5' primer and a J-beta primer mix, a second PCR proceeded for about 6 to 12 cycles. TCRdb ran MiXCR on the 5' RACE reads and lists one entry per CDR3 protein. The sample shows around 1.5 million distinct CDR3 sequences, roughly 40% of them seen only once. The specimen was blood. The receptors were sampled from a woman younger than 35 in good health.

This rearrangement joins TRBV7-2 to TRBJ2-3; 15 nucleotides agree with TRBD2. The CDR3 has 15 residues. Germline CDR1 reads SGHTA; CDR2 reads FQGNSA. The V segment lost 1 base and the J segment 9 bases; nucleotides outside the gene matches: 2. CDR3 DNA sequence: TGTGCCAGCAGCTTAGTCGGGACTAGCGGGGGGACGCAGTATTTT. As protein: CASSLVGTSGGTQYF.

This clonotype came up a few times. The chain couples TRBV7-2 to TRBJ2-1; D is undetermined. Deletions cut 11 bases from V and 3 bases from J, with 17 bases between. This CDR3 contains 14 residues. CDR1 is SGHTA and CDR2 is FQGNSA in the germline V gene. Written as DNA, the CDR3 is TGTGCCTCCGGATACATACCATACTACAATGAGCAGTTCTTC. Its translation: CASGYIPYYNEQFF.

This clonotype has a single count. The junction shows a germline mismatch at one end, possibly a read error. The CDR3 DNA sequence: TGTGCCGGCAGCTTTGGTTACATCCGGTACGAGACCCAGTACTTC. Translated: CAGSFGYIRYETQYF. V is TRBV7-9 and J is TRBJ2-5, with D uncertain. The germline gives CDR1 SEHNR, CDR2 FQNEAQ (reference sequence). CDR3 length: 15 amino acids.

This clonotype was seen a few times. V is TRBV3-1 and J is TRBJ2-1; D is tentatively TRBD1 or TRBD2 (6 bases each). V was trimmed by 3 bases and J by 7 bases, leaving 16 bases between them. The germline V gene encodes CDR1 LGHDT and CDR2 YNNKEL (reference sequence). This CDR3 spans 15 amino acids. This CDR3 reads CASSHLFGGQNEQFF. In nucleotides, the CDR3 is TGTGCCAGCAGCCACCTCTTTGGGGGGCAGAATGAGCAGTTCTTC.